This TCR beta chain is from a study of cytomegalovirus exposure and HLA in healthy donors. General study findings and limits: A classifier reportedly called cytomegalovirus status with high sensitivity and specificity. Upon later analysis, TCR association rates were observed to vary by HLA locus, being highest for DRB1 and lowest for HLA-C.

In the PCR, 60 Vbeta and 13 Jbeta primers were used. Sequencing used immunoSEQ multiplex PCR; TCRdb keeps in-frame clones, though not all of them. The sample holds 130,000 to 150,000 clones, around 80% seen once. All donors participated as healthy donors of bone marrow. Nominal health characterized the donors when sampled, though unrecorded immune exposures were likely. Of note for this clone: The antigen is undetermined.

The CDR3 is 15 amino acids. Germline assignment: CDR1 WSHSY and CDR2 SAAADI. Germline trimming cut 0 bases from V and 6 bases from J; bases unmatched to any gene: 4. The sequenced sample consisted of PBMCs. This chain joins TRBV10-2 and TRBJ1-2, with 10 bases identical to TRBD1. This receptor was taken from a man in his forties or fifties in good health and CMV-seronegative. The CDR3 sequence is CASSESPGQGNGYTF. The CDR3 nucleotides are TGCGCCAGCAGTGAGTCGCCGGGACAGGGGAATGGCTACACCTTC.